This T cell receptor beta chain was observed in a study of identical twins (dated by TCRdb to about 2016). For the wider study: The study deep-sequenced TCR alpha and beta repertoires from monozygotic twins, unrelated adults of various ages and cord blood to test whether fetal clonotypes persist. To rule out contamination, the twin experiments were replicated at different times with different library preparation protocols.

Library creation used 5' RACE. TCRdb records Illumina HiSeq 2000 as the sequencer. A universal primer binding site was introduced by template switching, and a unique molecular identifier was present in the final cDNA, enabling accurate counting of TCR cDNA molecules. Specific primers in the conserved constant-segment region were used to synthesize first-strand cDNA for TCR alpha and beta chains. To control for contamination, every cDNA library was double barcoded, receiving both a SMART-Mk sample barcode and Illumina barcodes. TruSeq adapter sequences, together with Illumina sample barcodes, were added in two successive PCR steps. The Illumina HiSeq platform was used with custom primers to sequence TCR alpha and beta cDNA libraries. Concerning the study's data processing: MiGEC processed the raw reads to extract unique molecular identifiers, while MiXCR was used to determine the CDR3 positions. For each individual, recombination models were inferred using an EM algorithm with the repgenHMM and IGoR tools. The tcR package in R was used for shared clonotype analysis, with sharing normalized by the product of cloneset sizes. Out-of-frame nonproductive sequences were analyzed to study raw recombination free of thymic and clonal selection effects. Using fastp at Q25 and MiXCR, TCRdb reprocessed the public reads and kept productive beta chains. Identical CDR3 protein sequences are pooled into one entry, listed with their most common genes and DNA. For this entry, the V and J calls and clone size follow TCRdb and not the study's own pipeline. Present in this sample are under 300,000 distinct CDR3 sequences, roughly 13% of which were seen just once. In total, the top ten clones hold roughly 4.2% of the sample.

Only healthy Caucasian donors were included. The twin cohort comprised three pairs of female monozygotic twins, all aged about 18 to 30 years. Miltenyi CD45RO+ enrichment and human naive T-cell isolation kits were used to isolate memory (CD45RO+) and naive T cells from PBMC. To note about this clonotype: Its recognized antigen is unknown. The sample holds no much larger clone one base away, and base qualities are not on file.

What the research found in general, with its limitations: Invariant T cells such as MAIT and iNKT could partly confound zero-insertion analyses, although diverse VJ usage argued against such confounding for most clonotypes. Conclusions relied on cross-sectional statistical analysis, since the same donors could not be followed over many years. In monozygotic twins, out-of-frame TCR alpha sharing was systematically underestimated by recombination models, although the models agreed with sharing between unrelated individuals. Compared with coincidental sharing between unrelated individuals, out-of-frame TCR alpha sequences shared between twins showed an excess of sequences with low generation probability. Abundant cord blood beta clonotypes had fewer insertions, young adult naive repertoires showed a similar but weaker trend, and memory repertoires showed no such trend. The excess sharing between twins in beta out-of-frame sequences was weaker because fewer shared sequences reduced the signal-to-noise ratio.

The sample also formed part of further work on yellow fever vaccine responses in identical twins. As the second publication notes: According to the authors, the vaccine-induced T cell response in identical twins seemed to be partly convergent and partly specific to each individual. Focusing on identical twins, the study followed the T cell clones that responded to the vaccine, and did so with precision.

The receptor's source is a young woman in good health. The sequencing input was memory (CD45RO+) T cells sorted from blood. The sample's cell subset or site label, in plain terms: CD45RO+ enriched T cells.

The CDR3 protein: CASSFLGAEQYF. The nucleotide sequence reads TGTGCCAGCAGCTTCCTCGGGGCCGAGCAGTACTTC. The rearranged chain carries TRBV7-2 and TRBJ2-7, with the D gene possibly TRBD1 or TRBD2, each one fitting 5 bases. For CDR1 and CDR2, the germline V gene lists SGHTA and FQGNSA. From the cysteine through the phenylalanine, the CDR3 covers 12 amino acids. Of all the DNA, just the CDR3 is kept, 36 bases in frame from base 1. V loses 3 bases of germline sequence and J loses 6 bases, and the interval between the two ends is 9 bases. Reference TRBV7-2 and TRBJ2-7 genes cover what lies past the CDR3, so the full variable domain is GAGVSQSPSNKVTEKGKDVELRCDPISGHTALYWYRQSLGQGLEFLIYFQGNSAPDKSGLPSDRFSAERTGGSVSTLTIQRTQQEDSAVYLCASSFLGAEQYFGPGTRLTVT.